This T cell receptor beta chain was retrieved from a study of cytomegalovirus exposure and HLA in healthy donors (dated by TCRdb to 2016 to 2017). Regarding the research as a whole: In an earlier analysis of around 540 of the donors, 276 Gb of sequence data and 90 million to 120 million unique TCR beta sequences from about 179 million T cells were reported. The number of typed donors differed by locus: 629-630 for A, B, C, DRB1 and DQB1; approximately 530 for DQA1; approximately 600 for DPA1; and around 450 for DPB1. HLA typing covered class I and class II loci at four-digit resolution. An early release that covered about 600 HLA-typed donors contained about 300 gigabases of sequencing data and 65 million to 100 million unique TCR sequences. Using immunosequencing, the study profiled T cell repertoires from 500 to 800 subjects and related those repertoires to cytomegalovirus serostatus. Along with the approximately 650-subject first cohort, a separate validation cohort of over a hundred different subjects was used. In a later genetic analysis, genome-wide SNP genotypes for about 55% of the roughly 670 donors were used, and that subset was treated as a discovery cohort. The aim of the study was to test whether cataloging public T cell receptors could identify signatures of past pathogen exposure. Every discovery cohort repertoire had been produced on one sequencing platform. Donor age, sex, ethnicity and CMV serostatus were collected together with the repertoire data. Roughly 5 DR-DQ haplotypes were treated as single units for association and clustering because of strong linkage in the cohort. To predict cytomegalovirus infection status, the study brought together high-throughput TCR immunosequencing, statistical association of individual TCRs with disease status, and machine learning. Rather than drawing on any new phenotypic data, the later analysis identified candidate immune exposures from TCR beta sequences and the way those sequences occurred across donors. Among the roughly 400 genotyped donors, under 90% belonged to the genetic ancestry cluster associated with self-reported Caucasian donors. An earlier analysis of approximately 500 of the donors applied high-throughput TCR beta sequencing to assess whether each TCR beta V gene segment acted as functional or pseudogenic. In a later analysis, previously published TCR beta repertoires from some 640 donors were re-analyzed and high-resolution HLA genotyping was added so that TCR occurrence patterns could be studied. Across 300 to 400 genotyped donors of the cohort, an average of approximately 200,000 unique TCR beta nucleotide sequences per donor were sequenced, and approximately 19% of those sequences were non-productive. The investigation overall reported the following: In a later genetic analysis, a missense DCLRE1C variant was associated with V-gene and J-gene trimming of TCR beta chains, and the association was replicated in an independent cohort. In vitro tests confirmed that a few of the cytomegalovirus-associated TCR beta chains recognize cytomegalovirus antigens. The only immune exposure information available for the cohort was CMV serostatus. Only TCR beta chains were sequenced in this cohort, and the absence of alpha or paired-chain data limited detectable features. HLA typing was unavailable for some donors at each locus, so association tests used only the typed subset. A cluster of highly shared sequence variants was judged likely to be a technical artifact of the sequencing pipeline. The study gave a list of under 200 TCR beta chains associated with cytomegalovirus. Because counts were too low, about 17 rarely observed V segments, including chromosome 9 orphons, were excluded from the earlier analysis of 587 of the donors. A further reported finding was that TCR beta sequences accurately predicted the HLA-A and HLA-B alleles for most subjects in the first cohort. It was suggested by the authors that the approach could potentially be generalized to other disease states and immunological phenotypes. The classifier was reported to diagnose cytomegalovirus status with high specificity and sensitivity in both the original and validation cohorts. A later analysis found that HLA-associated TCR beta chains were more clonally expanded and had lower generation probabilities than equally common non-associated chains. While some public TCRs were present in many individuals, most TCR sequences turned up only very rarely across donors. Most CMV-associated TCR beta chains appeared to be HLA-restricted in a later analysis, and the HLA associations seemed to be driven largely by CMV exposure. Specific HLA alleles were associated with some 15,000 TCR beta sequences at a false discovery rate of 0.05 in a later analysis. When HLA alleles, especially DR and DQ, strongly co-occurred, TCR associations were difficult to assign to individual alleles. According to a later analysis, parvovirus B19, influenza, CMV and Epstein-Barr virus appeared linked to several top co-occurrence clusters. Broadly in line with IMGT annotations, most TCR beta V segments showed up in productive rearrangements about 87% or about 30% of the time in an earlier analysis of 587 of the donors. Correlated functional status among segregating V segments might reflect linkage disequilibrium, but an unknown experimental factor could not be ruled out. In a later analysis, the rate of TCR association differed among HLA loci, with DRB1 alleles having the most associated TCRs and HLA-C alleles having the fewest. In a later genetic analysis, fewer N-insertions in productive TCRs were reported among donors in an Asian-associated ancestry cluster than the roughly 670-donor mean. Presence/absence analyses assumed roughly uniform sequencing depth across donors, an assumption that may not hold. Some IMGT-functional V segments, including TRBV6-2 and TRBV6-3, could not be distinguished by the 87-base-pair reads and were therefore excluded.

The library was produced with the immunoSEQ multiplex PCR assay. For the multiplex PCR, a mixture combining 60 forward primers for TCR Vbeta segments and 13 reverse primers for TCR Jbeta segments was used. The CDR3 region of rearranged TCR beta genes was amplified from genomic DNA with a multiplex PCR assay. On the Illumina HiSeq System, the amplified TCR beta libraries were sequenced as 87-base-pair reads. On the authors' methods: Across the 670 or so repertoires, a later analysis counted tens of millions of unique TCR beta chains, roughly 11 million of which were shared by at least two donors. Raw reads were error-corrected and collapsed into unique sequences by a nearest-neighbor algorithm in which closely related sequences were merged to remove PCR and sequencing errors. V, D and J gene segments were assigned by aligning CDR3 sequences to IMGT reference sequences. For a sequence to be retained, a match of at least six nucleotides was required to both a V gene segment and a J gene segment. A rearrangement was called productive if the CDR3 had no stop codons and remained in frame with V and J, and every other rearrangement was called non-productive. Following IMGT convention, CDR3 was defined as the stretch from the second conserved V-encoded cysteine to the conserved J-encoded phenylalanine. In an earlier analysis of around 640 of the donors, sequences lacking an unambiguous match to a single V gene segment were excluded. An earlier analysis of 550 to 650 of the donors classified V segments as functional when productive rearrangements were above 56.7% and as segregating when the standard deviation between donors was above 5%. A statistical classification framework was built to diagnose cytomegalovirus status from the catalog of TCR beta chain sequences. In a later analysis, V and J genes were assigned by comparing TCR nucleotide sequences against IMGT/GENE-DB human TR gene sequences. Using the TCRdist pipeline, a later analysis assigned CDR3 sequences along with most-parsimonious VDJ recombination scenarios. In a later analysis, each TCR beta chain was defined by its CDR3 amino acid sequence together with its V-gene family, and reads lacking a unique V-gene family were excluded. In a later analysis, approximately 590 highly shared, low-generation-probability nucleotide sequences were removed to address suspected cross-contamination and a sequencing artifact. In a later analysis, a clonal expansion index was calculated for each public chain from normalized within-repertoire ranks of inferred template counts. In a later analysis, generation probabilities were computed using a VDJ recombination model fitted to out-of-frame rearrangements, and the results were checked against IGoR. A later analysis scored TCR-TCR, TCR-HLA and TCR-CMV co-occurrence with hypergeometric tests, applying a repertoire-size bias correction to TCR pairs. In a later analysis, false discovery rates were estimated by permuting HLA or CMV assignments 20 times. In a later analysis, co-occurring TCRs were grouped using DBSCAN, with TCRdist sequence similarity added in when clustering inside HLA-allele-positive subsets. Co-occurrence clustering excluded repertoires with fewer than 30,000 or more than 120,000 public chains, plus five with anomalous nucleotide sharing. TCRdb took this table from immuneACCESS and kept in-frame rearrangements with V and J called. Such tables lack part of the clones; where checked against another copy, unresolved V genes explain under half of the gap, and the rest is unexplained. Clonal size and the V and J genes are those of that table, whereas D and trimming came from the DNA. The sample contains 170,000 or so clones, 75% to 90% of them found a single time. 6.3% of the sample lies in the top ten.

In total, approximately 690 healthy bone marrow donors made up the cohort. Cohort members were all nominally healthy when sampled, although unrecorded immune exposures were likely present. The donor was CMV seropositive and belonged to the group of 250 to 300 seropositive cohort members. A peripheral blood sample was collected from each donor, and TCR beta sequencing was performed on peripheral blood mononuclear cells. Genomic DNA was extracted from the blood cell samples with the Qiagen DNeasy Blood Extraction Kit. For this clone: The specificity of this receptor is unknown. The junction and the germline gene differ at one end; a read error may be behind it.

Taken from cysteine to phenylalanine, the CDR3 has 17 residues. CDR3 DNA only is kept here, 51 bases in frame from base 1. CDR1 and CDR2, looked up from the germline V gene (reference sequence), are SEHNR and FQNEAQ. The source is a male donor in good health and CMV-seropositive. The material sequenced was PBMCs. The rearranged chain carries TRBV7-9 and TRBJ2-5; too little of a D gene remains to name it. The nucleotide sequence is TGTTCCAGCAGCTTAACCTCTCGCGTGGTGTACCAAGAGACCCAGTACTTC. Its protein reads: CSSSLTSRVVYQETQYF.